The rows below give T cell receptor beta chains drawn from one sample of a study of control samples from healthy donors and cancer patients. Using immunoSEQ multiplex PCR, the repertoire was profiled, and TCRdb retains in-frame clones only, with some absent. Here the sample spans fewer than 200,000 clones, about 91% being singletons. The sequenced sample was blood. Source of these receptors: a woman aged 30 to 39 in good health. CDR3s include the opening cysteine and the closing phenylalanine or tryptophan. The order of the fields is J gene, clone size, D gene, V gene, CDR3 protein, CDR3 DNA. A D gene is named only where the DNA matches it firmly. Clone size is stated in some rows and not others, as once, few, many or a class when expanded.

TRBJ1-1,.,TRBD1,TRBV18,CASSPDTGGGTEAFF,TGTGCCAGCTCACCAGATACAGGGGGAGGCACTGAAGCTTTCTTT
TRBJ2-2,once,.,TRBV3-1/TRBV3-2,CASSPRPQGWGTGELFF,TGTGCCAGCAGCCCCCGGCCCCAGGGGTGGGGCACCGGGGAGCTGTTTTTT
TRBJ2-3,once,.,TRBV9,CASSHPRDPSGQPRTTDTQYF,TGTGCCAGCAGCCACCCCCGGGACCCGAGCGGGCAGCCCCGAACCACAGATACGCAGTATTTT
TRBJ2-5,once,.,TRBV5-1,CASSLGEWPGHRRQETQYF,TGCGCCAGCAGCTTGGGGGAATGGCCGGGCCACAGAAGACAAGAGACCCAGTACTTC
TRBJ2-3,.,.,TRBV2,CASSKGGGGKDTQYF,TGTGCCAGCAGCAAAGGGGGGGGTGGCAAGGATACGCAGTATTTT
TRBJ1-3,.,.,TRBV29-1,CSVGRGVGNTIYF,TGCAGCGTTGGACGTGGGGTAGGAAACACCATATATTTT
TRBJ1-2,.,.,TRBV11-2,CASSLGGAGYTF,TGTGCCAGCAGCTTAGGGGGGGCTGGCTACACCTTC
TRBJ1-1,.,.,TRBV30,CAWSGGGTEAFF,TGTGCCTGGAGTGGGGGGGGAACTGAAGCTTTCTTT
TRBJ1-2,.,.,TRBV10-3,CAISEYSSSTAYGYTF,TGTGCCATCAGTGAGTACAGTTCGTCGACGGCTTATGGCTACACCTTC
TRBJ1-1,.,TRBD1,TRBV6-5,CASSREGATIAFF,TGTGCCAGCAGTAGAGAGGGGGCGACGATAGCTTTCTTT
TRBJ1-2,.,.,TRBV10-1,CASSESRSYGYTF,TGCGCCAGCAGTGAATCTCGTTCCTATGGCTACACCTTC
TRBJ2-1,.,.,TRBV6-5,CASSPGTAKFF,TGTGCCAGCAGCCCCGGGACCGCAAAGTTCTTC
TRBJ1-6,few,.,TRBV24-1,CATSERQENNSPLHF,TGTGCCACCAGTGAAAGACAAGAAAACAATTCACCCCTCCACTTT
TRBJ1-4,.,.,TRBV18,CASSRYLGSHNEKLFF,TGTGCCAGCTCACGCTATTTGGGTTCGCATAATGAAAAACTGTTTTTT
TRBJ1-5,.,TRBD1,TRBV5-6,CASSLWRDSGLSQPQHF,TGTGCCAGCAGCTTGTGGCGGGACAGCGGATTGAGTCAGCCCCAGCATTTT